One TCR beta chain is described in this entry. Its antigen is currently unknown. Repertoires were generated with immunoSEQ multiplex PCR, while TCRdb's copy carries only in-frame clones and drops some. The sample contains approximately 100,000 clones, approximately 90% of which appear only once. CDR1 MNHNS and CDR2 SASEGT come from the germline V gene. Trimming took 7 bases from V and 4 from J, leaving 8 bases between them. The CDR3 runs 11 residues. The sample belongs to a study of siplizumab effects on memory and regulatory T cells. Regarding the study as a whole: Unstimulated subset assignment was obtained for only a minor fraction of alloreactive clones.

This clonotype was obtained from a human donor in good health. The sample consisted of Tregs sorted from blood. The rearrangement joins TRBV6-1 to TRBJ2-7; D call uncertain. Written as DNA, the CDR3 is TGTGCCAGCACCGGTGGGTACGAGCAGTACTTC. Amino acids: CASTGGYEQYF.